These T cell receptor beta chains were read from a single sample in a study of CD8 T cells in Susac syndrome. TCRdb called the immunoSEQ multiplex PCR reads again in MiXCR, with one record for every CDR3 protein. This sample has 300,000 or so distinct CDR3 sequences; 92% occur once, and the top ten carry over 0.05%. Sequenced material: CD4+ T cells from PBMCs. These receptors all stem from a human donor with multiple sclerosis. Both conserved end residues are part of each CDR3. The order of the fields is clone size, V gene, D gene, J gene, CDR3 DNA, CDR3 protein. D genes are given only for firm matches. A row's size may be missing; if present it is once, few, many or a size class.

abundance: NA
v_gene: TRBV9
d_gene: NA
j_gene: TRBJ2-2
CDR3nt: TGTGCCAGCCCCCCCGGGGAGCTGTTTTTT
CDR3aa: CASPPGELFF

abundance: NA
v_gene: TRBV3-1
d_gene: NA
j_gene: TRBJ1-1
CDR3nt: TGTGCCAGCAGCCCGGGGCGTTTTTACACTGAAGCTTTCTTT
CDR3aa: CASSPGRFYTEAFF

abundance: NA
v_gene: TRBV7-3
d_gene: NA
j_gene: TRBJ2-1
CDR3nt: TGTGCCAGCAGCTCAACTAGTGTCAATGAGCAGTTCTTC
CDR3aa: CASSSTSVNEQFF

abundance: NA
v_gene: TRBV25-1
d_gene: NA
j_gene: TRBJ2-5
CDR3nt: TGTGCCAGCAGTGAACTCTTAGCTAGCTTGACGGAGACCCAGTACTTC
CDR3aa: CASSELLASLTETQYF

abundance: NA
v_gene: TRBV6-5
d_gene: NA
j_gene: TRBJ2-7
CDR3nt: TGTGCCAGCAGTTACGAACAGTCCTACGAGCAGTACTTC
CDR3aa: CASSYEQSYEQYF

abundance: NA
v_gene: TRBV5-1
d_gene: TRBD2
j_gene: TRBJ2-1
CDR3nt: TGCGCCAGCAGCTTGGCCGGGACTAGCGGGAGGAGGGGGACCTACAATGAGCAGTTCTTC
CDR3aa: CASSLAGTSGRRGTYNEQFF

abundance: NA
v_gene: TRBV7-9
d_gene: NA
j_gene: TRBJ2-7
CDR3nt: TGTGCCAGCAGCTTCCACCGGCGGGGAAACTACGAGCAGTACTTC
CDR3aa: CASSFHRRGNYEQYF

abundance: NA
v_gene: TRBV20-1
d_gene: NA
j_gene: TRBJ2-7
CDR3nt: TGCAGTGCTAGAGTGTCAGGGGGGACCTACGAGCAGTACTTC
CDR3aa: CSARVSGGTYEQYF

abundance: few
v_gene: TRBV6-1
d_gene: NA
j_gene: TRBJ2-6
CDR3nt: TGTGCCAGCAGTGGCCCATCTGGGGCCAACGTCCTGACTTTC
CDR3aa: CASSGPSGANVLTF

abundance: NA
v_gene: TRBV12-3/TRBV12-4
d_gene: TRBD1
j_gene: TRBJ1-1
CDR3nt: TGTGCCAGCATTGGACAGGTGTACACTGAAGCTTTCTTT
CDR3aa: CASIGQVYTEAFF

abundance: NA
v_gene: TRBV5-1
d_gene: NA
j_gene: TRBJ2-5
CDR3nt: TGCGCCAGCAGCCCGAGGGATGAGACAGAGACCCAGTACTTC
CDR3aa: CASSPRDETETQYF

abundance: NA
v_gene: TRBV5-1
d_gene: TRBD1
j_gene: TRBJ1-3
CDR3nt: TGCGCCAGCAGCTCCTCGACAGGGTCTTCTGGAAACACCATATATTTT
CDR3aa: CASSSSTGSSGNTIYF

abundance: NA
v_gene: TRBV20-1
d_gene: NA
j_gene: TRBJ1-1
CDR3nt: TGCAGCGCCCCAGTGGGGGGGTTGGGGGGCGGTTCTGAAGCTTTCTTT
CDR3aa: CSAPVGGLGGGSEAFF

abundance: NA
v_gene: TRBV4-2
d_gene: NA
j_gene: TRBJ1-4
CDR3nt: TGTGCCAGCAGCCCCCGGGCTTTGGGGAATGAAAAACTGTTTTTT
CDR3aa: CASSPRALGNEKLFF

abundance: NA
v_gene: TRBV19
d_gene: NA
j_gene: TRBJ2-7
CDR3nt: TGTGCCAGTAGTATGGACACGGAGCATGCTGAGCAGTACTTC
CDR3aa: CASSMDTEHAEQYF

abundance: NA
v_gene: TRBV7-9
d_gene: NA
j_gene: TRBJ1-1
CDR3nt: TGTGCCAGCAGCTTAGAAGGGGTTGCCGCTGAAGCTTTCTTT
CDR3aa: CASSLEGVAAEAFF

abundance: NA
v_gene: TRBV27
d_gene: NA
j_gene: TRBJ1-5
CDR3nt: TGTGCCAGCAGTCCCGCCCCCGGAGCACAGCCCCAGCATTTT
CDR3aa: CASSPAPGAQPQHF

abundance: NA
v_gene: TRBV19
d_gene: NA
j_gene: TRBJ1-5
CDR3nt: TGTGCCAGCCAAGCACAGGATTATAGCAATCAGCCCCAGCATTTT
CDR3aa: CASQAQDYSNQPQHF

abundance: NA
v_gene: TRBV5-1
d_gene: NA
j_gene: TRBJ2-3
CDR3nt: TGCGCCAGCAGCTCAAGCGGACTTCTAGGGGATACGCAGTATTTT
CDR3aa: CASSSSGLLGDTQYF

abundance: NA
v_gene: TRBV11-1
d_gene: TRBD1
j_gene: TRBJ2-7
CDR3nt: TGTGCCAGCAGCGTGGACAGGTCCACCTACGAGCAGTACTTC
CDR3aa: CASSVDRSTYEQYF

abundance: NA
v_gene: TRBV7-9
d_gene: TRBD2
j_gene: TRBJ2-7
CDR3nt: TGTGCCAGCAAAGGTAGCGGGGACTACGAGCAGTACTTC
CDR3aa: CASKGSGDYEQYF

abundance: NA
v_gene: TRBV20-1
d_gene: NA
j_gene: TRBJ1-2
CDR3nt: TGCAGTGCTAGTCTAGGTGAAGAAGGCTACACCTTC
CDR3aa: CSASLGEEGYTF

abundance: NA
v_gene: TRBV19
d_gene: NA
j_gene: TRBJ2-7
CDR3nt: TGTGCCAGTAGTGGGGACACCTTCTACGAGCAGTACTTC
CDR3aa: CASSGDTFYEQYF

abundance: NA
v_gene: TRBV12-3/TRBV12-4
d_gene: TRBD1
j_gene: TRBJ2-2
CDR3nt: TGTGCCAGCAGTTTAGACAGGGGGAACACCGGGGAGCTGTTTTTT
CDR3aa: CASSLDRGNTGELFF

abundance: NA
v_gene: TRBV6-2/TRBV6-3
d_gene: TRBD1
j_gene: TRBJ1-2
CDR3nt: TGTGCCAGCAGCGCCAGGGACAGCATAAACTATGGCTACACCTTC
CDR3aa: CASSARDSINYGYTF

abundance: NA
v_gene: TRBV28
d_gene: NA
j_gene: TRBJ1-1
CDR3nt: TGTGCCAGCAGTTTTCTTTCCACTGAAGCTTTCTTT
CDR3aa: CASSFLSTEAFF

abundance: NA
v_gene: TRBV12-3/TRBV12-4
d_gene: TRBD2
j_gene: TRBJ2-5
CDR3nt: TGTGCCAGCAGTAAGCCGGGGGGGGAGACCCAGTACTTC
CDR3aa: CASSKPGGETQYF

abundance: once
v_gene: TRBV20-1
d_gene: TRBD1
j_gene: TRBJ2-1
CDR3nt: TGCAGTTTTAAGGGGGCGCAGGGCAATGAGCAGTTCTTC
CDR3aa: CSFKGAQGNEQFF

abundance: NA
v_gene: TRBV2
d_gene: NA
j_gene: TRBJ1-1
CDR3nt: TGTGCCAGCAGTGAAGGATGGCGGGCCCGTGAAGCTTTCTTT
CDR3aa: CASSEGWRAREAFF

abundance: NA
v_gene: TRBV12-3/TRBV12-4
d_gene: TRBD1
j_gene: TRBJ1-1
CDR3nt: TGTGCCAGCAGTTCAGGACAGGACGGGACTATGAACACTGAAGCTTTCTTT
CDR3aa: CASSSGQDGTMNTEAFF

abundance: few
v_gene: TRBV6-2/TRBV6-3
d_gene: NA
j_gene: TRBJ2-7
CDR3nt: TGTGCCAGCAGCCGAACGACCAATGCGGGGGAGCAGTACTTC
CDR3aa: CASSRTTNAGEQYF

abundance: once
v_gene: TRBV20-1
d_gene: NA
j_gene: TRBJ2-3
CDR3nt: TGCAGTGCTGGGGGGGGCCAAGATACGCAGTATTTT
CDR3aa: CSAGGGQDTQYF

abundance: NA
v_gene: TRBV11-2
d_gene: NA
j_gene: TRBJ1-2
CDR3nt: TGTGCCAGCAGCTTGATAAGGACTCACTATGGCTACACCTTC
CDR3aa: CASSLIRTHYGYTF

abundance: NA
v_gene: TRBV5-1
d_gene: NA
j_gene: TRBJ2-6
CDR3nt: TGCGCCAGCAGCTTGCAGGCTACCGGGGCCAACGTCCTGACTTTC
CDR3aa: CASSLQATGANVLTF

abundance: NA
v_gene: TRBV6-1
d_gene: TRBD1
j_gene: TRBJ1-4
CDR3nt: TGTGCCAGCAGGGCTCCGGGACAGATTGCAACTAATGAAAAACTGTTTTTT
CDR3aa: CASRAPGQIATNEKLFF

abundance: NA
v_gene: TRBV6-5
d_gene: NA
j_gene: TRBJ1-2
CDR3nt: TGTGCCAGCAGTTACTCGAGGCGGGGGATGGATGGCTACACCTTC
CDR3aa: CASSYSRRGMDGYTF

abundance: NA
v_gene: TRBV4-1
d_gene: NA
j_gene: TRBJ1-1
CDR3nt: TGCGCCAGCAGCCACCGCAATCTAGGCAGACCCCTGGCGAACACTGAAGCTTTCTTT
CDR3aa: CASSHRNLGRPLANTEAFF

abundance: NA
v_gene: TRBV7-9
d_gene: NA
j_gene: TRBJ1-6
CDR3nt: TGTGCCAGCAGCTTCTCATCCGATATGTCGCGGGCTTCACCCCTCCACTTT
CDR3aa: CASSFSSDMSRASPLHF

abundance: NA
v_gene: TRBV4-1
d_gene: NA
j_gene: TRBJ1-4
CDR3nt: TGCGCCAGCAGCCAAGATCGCCGAGAAAATGAAAAACTGTTTTTT
CDR3aa: CASSQDRRENEKLFF

abundance: once
v_gene: TRBV7-2
d_gene: TRBD2
j_gene: TRBJ2-7
CDR3nt: TGTGCCAGCAGCTTAGGGACCGGGACTAGCGGGAGGTACGAGCAGTACTTC
CDR3aa: CASSLGTGTSGRYEQYF

abundance: NA
v_gene: TRBV24-1
d_gene: TRBD1
j_gene: TRBJ2-3
CDR3nt: TGTGCCACCAGTGATCCCCCGGGACAGGCGTCCCCAGATACGCAGTATTTT
CDR3aa: CATSDPPGQASPDTQYF

abundance: NA
v_gene: TRBV21-1
d_gene: NA
j_gene: TRBJ1-1
CDR3nt: TGTGCCAGCAGCGCGACCAGGGCAAGCACTGAAGCTTTCTTT
CDR3aa: CASSATRASTEAFF

abundance: NA
v_gene: TRBV18
d_gene: NA
j_gene: TRBJ1-5
CDR3nt: TGTGCCAGCGGGGCAGGGGCCGATCAGCCCCAGCATTTT
CDR3aa: CASGAGADQPQHF

abundance: NA
v_gene: TRBV25-1
d_gene: TRBD1
j_gene: TRBJ2-7
CDR3nt: TGTGCCAGCAGTGATGCTAGGACAGGGGTAGGAGAGCAGTACTTC
CDR3aa: CASSDARTGVGEQYF

abundance: NA
v_gene: TRBV6-2/TRBV6-3
d_gene: NA
j_gene: TRBJ1-5
CDR3nt: TGTGCCAGCAGTCCTCTCGTTTGGAATCAGCCCCAGCATTTT
CDR3aa: CASSPLVWNQPQHF

abundance: NA
v_gene: TRBV19
d_gene: TRBD1
j_gene: TRBJ1-5
CDR3nt: TGTGCCAGTAGTATTTTCCCGGGACAGGGATACCAGCATCCCCAGCATTTT
CDR3aa: CASSIFPGQGYQHPQHF

abundance: NA
v_gene: TRBV19
d_gene: TRBD2
j_gene: TRBJ2-7
CDR3nt: TGTGCCAGTAGTCCTGGCGGGAGAACAGAAGAGCAGTACTTC
CDR3aa: CASSPGGRTEEQYF